This T cell receptor (beta chain) was sequenced during a study of shared clonotypes between healthy human individuals. Study outcomes and limitations: Non-shared clonotypes had lower generation probabilities than clonotypes shared by all four sorted-subset donors. In having few donors, the study represented limited genetic and exposure-history diversity.

Many counts were recorded for this clone. As yet, its antigen is unknown. Other nucleotide sequences from this sample produce the same CDR3. Using about 0.2 ug DNA, roughly 33,000 T cell genomes, the sorted-subset replicate PCRs were run. Here immunoSEQ multiplex PCR was the method, and the copy in TCRdb shows in-frame clones only, minus some. The table shows about 1 million clones, with around 76% occurring only once. V was trimmed by 5 bases and J by 0 bases, leaving 4 bases between them. Germline V gives CDR1 SGHNT, CDR2 YYREEE (reference sequence). The CDR3 runs to 12 residues. J is TRBJ2-3 and V is TRBV5-4; D call uncertain. Sample: memory CD4+ T cells sorted from blood. Stated subset: CD45RA-negative fraction. This clonotype originated in a man younger than 35 in good health. CDR3 sequence reads: CASSTSTDTQYF. The CDR3, as DNA: TGTGCCAGCAGTACTAGCACAGATACGCAGTATTTT.